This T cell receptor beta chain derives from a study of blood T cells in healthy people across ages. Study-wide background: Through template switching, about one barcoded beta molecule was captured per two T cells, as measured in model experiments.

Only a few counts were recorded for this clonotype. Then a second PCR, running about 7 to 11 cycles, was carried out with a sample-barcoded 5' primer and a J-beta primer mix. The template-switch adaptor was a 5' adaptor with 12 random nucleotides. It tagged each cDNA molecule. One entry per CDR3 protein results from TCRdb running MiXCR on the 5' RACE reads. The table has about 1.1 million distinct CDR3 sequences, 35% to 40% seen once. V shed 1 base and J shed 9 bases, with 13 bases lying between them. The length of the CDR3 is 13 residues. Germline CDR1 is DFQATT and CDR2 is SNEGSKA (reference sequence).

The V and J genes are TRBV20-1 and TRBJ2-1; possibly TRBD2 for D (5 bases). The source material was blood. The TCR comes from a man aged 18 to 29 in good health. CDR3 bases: TGCAGTGCTAGAGCCCAGGAGGCGAGTGAGCAGTTCTTC. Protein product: CSARAQEASEQFF.